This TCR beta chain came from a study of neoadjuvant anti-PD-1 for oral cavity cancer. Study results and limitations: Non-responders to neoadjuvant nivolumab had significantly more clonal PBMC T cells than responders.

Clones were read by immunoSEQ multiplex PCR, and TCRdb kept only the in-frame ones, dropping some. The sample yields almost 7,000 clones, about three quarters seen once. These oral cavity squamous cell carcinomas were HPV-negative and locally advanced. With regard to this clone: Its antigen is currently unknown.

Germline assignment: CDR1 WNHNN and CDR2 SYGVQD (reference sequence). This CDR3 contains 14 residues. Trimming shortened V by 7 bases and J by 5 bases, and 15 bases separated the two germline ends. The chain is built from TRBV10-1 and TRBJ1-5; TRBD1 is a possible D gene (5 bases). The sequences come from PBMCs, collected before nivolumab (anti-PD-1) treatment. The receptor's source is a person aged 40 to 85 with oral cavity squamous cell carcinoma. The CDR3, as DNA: TGCGCCAGCAAAAGAAGGGGCCCGCATCAGCCCCAGCATTTT. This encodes CASKRRGPHQPQHF.